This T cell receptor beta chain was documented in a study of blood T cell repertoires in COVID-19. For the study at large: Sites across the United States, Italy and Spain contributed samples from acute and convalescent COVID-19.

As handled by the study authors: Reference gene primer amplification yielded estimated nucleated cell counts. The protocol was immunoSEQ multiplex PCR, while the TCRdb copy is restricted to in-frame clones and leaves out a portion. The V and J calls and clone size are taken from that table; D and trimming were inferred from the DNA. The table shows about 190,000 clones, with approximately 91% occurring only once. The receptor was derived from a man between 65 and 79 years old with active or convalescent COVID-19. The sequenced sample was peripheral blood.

The CDR3 sequence is CASSLVPPGYGSPLHF. DNA of the CDR3: TGTGCCAGCAGCTTAGTACCCCCAGGTTATGGATCACCCCTCCACTTT. This chain uses TRBV7-2 with TRBJ1-6, with no clear D. Germline values: CDR1 SGHTA, CDR2 FQGNSA. V lost 1 base, J lost 10 bases, and 17 bases lay in between. The CDR3 loop spans 16 amino acids.